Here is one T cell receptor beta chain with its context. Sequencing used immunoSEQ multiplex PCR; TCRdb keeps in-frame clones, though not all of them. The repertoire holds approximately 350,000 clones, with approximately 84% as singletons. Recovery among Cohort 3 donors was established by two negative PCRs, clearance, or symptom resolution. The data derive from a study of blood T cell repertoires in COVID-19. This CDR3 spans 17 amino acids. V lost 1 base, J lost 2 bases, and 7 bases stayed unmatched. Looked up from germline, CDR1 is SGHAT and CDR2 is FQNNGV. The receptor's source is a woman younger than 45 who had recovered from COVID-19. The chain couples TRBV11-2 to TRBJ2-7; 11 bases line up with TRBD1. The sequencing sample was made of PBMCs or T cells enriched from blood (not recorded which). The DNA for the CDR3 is TGTGCCAGCAGCTTAGGAACCCGGGACAGGGGGGCCTACGAGCAGTACTTC. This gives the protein CASSLGTRDRGAYEQYF.